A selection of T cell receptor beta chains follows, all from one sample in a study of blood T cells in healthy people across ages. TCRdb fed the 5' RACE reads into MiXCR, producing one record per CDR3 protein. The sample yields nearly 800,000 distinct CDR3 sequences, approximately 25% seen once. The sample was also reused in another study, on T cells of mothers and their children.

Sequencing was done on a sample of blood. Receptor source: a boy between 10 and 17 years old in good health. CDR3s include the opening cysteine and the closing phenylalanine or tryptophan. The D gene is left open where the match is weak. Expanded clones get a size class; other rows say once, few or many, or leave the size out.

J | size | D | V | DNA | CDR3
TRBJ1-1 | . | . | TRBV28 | TGTGCCAGCAGTTTATCCGACCGCGGGACTGAAGCTTTCTTT | CASSLSDRGTEAFF
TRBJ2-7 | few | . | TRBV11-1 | TGTGCCAGCAGCCAATTAAACTACGAGCAGTACTTC | CASSQLNYEQYF
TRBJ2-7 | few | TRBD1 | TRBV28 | TGTGCCAGCAGTACCCGGCCGGGACAGACGTCCTACGAGCAGTACTTC | CASSTRPGQTSYEQYF
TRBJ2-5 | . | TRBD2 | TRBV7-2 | TGTGCCAGCAGCCCCAGGACTAGCGGGGTCCAAGAGACCCAGTACTTC | CASSPRTSGVQETQYF
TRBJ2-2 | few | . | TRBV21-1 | TGTGCCAGCAGCAAAGGGGAGTGTAACACCGGGGAGCTGTTTTTT | CASSKGECNTGELFF
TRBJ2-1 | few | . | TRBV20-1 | TGCAGTGCTCAAGCACCCACCTACAATGAGCAGTTCTTC | CSAQAPTYNEQFF
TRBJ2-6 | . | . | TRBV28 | TGTGCCAGCAAAGGACCCCTTGGGACTGGGGCCAACGTCCTGACTTTC | CASKGPLGTGANVLTF
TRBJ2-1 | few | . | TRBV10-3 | TGTGCCATCAGGGGCCTAGGGGGGGGCCTTGGGAATGAGCAGTTCTTC | CAIRGLGGGLGNEQFF
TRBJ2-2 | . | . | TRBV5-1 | TGCGCCAGCAGCTTGGCCCTGTACAGCGGGGAGCTGTTTTTT | CASSLALYSGELFF
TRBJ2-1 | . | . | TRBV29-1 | TGCAGCGTTGACAGGGATGAGCAGTTCTTC | CSVDRDEQFF
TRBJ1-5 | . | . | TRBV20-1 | TGCAGTGCTAGAGACCCTTTTGGTCCACCCCAGCATTTT | CSARDPFGPPQHF
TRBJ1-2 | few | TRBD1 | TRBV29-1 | TGCAGCGTTGGGGGACAGCTTGGGGAGGCCTATGGCTACACCTTC | CSVGGQLGEAYGYTF
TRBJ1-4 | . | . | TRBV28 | TGTGCCAGCCGCTGGGACACGTCTAATGAAAGACTGTTTTTT | CASRWDTSNERLFF
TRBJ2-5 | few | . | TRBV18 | TGTGCCAGCACCACTCGCCGGGGACCGCAAGAGACCCAGTACTTC | CASTTRRGPQETQYF
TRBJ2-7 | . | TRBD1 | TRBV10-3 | TGTGCCATCAGTGACAGGGGACAGGGTTTTGGGTCCTACGAGCAGTACTTC | CAISDRGQGFGSYEQYF
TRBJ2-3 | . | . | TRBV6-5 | TGTGCCAGCAGTTACGGGGGACCCTTGGGGGAGTATTTT | CASSYGGPLGEYF